These T cell receptor beta chains were read from a single sample in a study of blood T cell repertoires in COVID-19. The assay was immunoSEQ multiplex PCR, and TCRdb's table has in-frame clones only and misses some. The sample gives 100,000 to 150,000 clones, around nine tenths of which show up once; about 2% is in the top ten. The sequencing sample was made of peripheral blood. The source of these receptors is a man aged 65 to 85 with active COVID-19. Both conserved end residues are part of each CDR3. The order of the fields is clone size, J gene, D gene, V gene, CDR3 DNA, CDR3 protein. The D gene is left open where the match is weak. Clone size appears in some rows only: once, few, many, or a class for an expanded clone.

clone size: NA
J gene: TRBJ1-5
D gene: TRBD1
V gene: TRBV6-5
CDR3 DNA: TGTGCCACCCGACGGGGGACAGGGGGACTACAGCCCCAGCATTTT
CDR3 protein: CATRRGTGGLQPQHF

clone size: NA
J gene: TRBJ2-7
D gene: NA
V gene: TRBV27
CDR3 DNA: TGTGCCAGCAGTTTATCGCCGACAGACTACGAGCAGTACTTC
CDR3 protein: CASSLSPTDYEQYF

clone size: NA
J gene: TRBJ2-3
D gene: NA
V gene: TRBV27
CDR3 DNA: TGTGCCAGCGGAGACTTGGCTAGCACAGATACGCAGTATTTT
CDR3 protein: CASGDLASTDTQYF

clone size: NA
J gene: TRBJ2-7
D gene: NA
V gene: TRBV9
CDR3 DNA: TGTGCCAGCAGCGCCGAGGTCGGGGGGCGAGAGCAGTACTTC
CDR3 protein: CASSAEVGGREQYF

clone size: NA
J gene: TRBJ1-4
D gene: NA
V gene: TRBV5-1
CDR3 DNA: TGCGCCAGCAGCTTCCCGGCGGGGACAACTAATGAAAAACTGTTTTTT
CDR3 protein: CASSFPAGTTNEKLFF

clone size: NA
J gene: TRBJ2-1
D gene: NA
V gene: TRBV5-1
CDR3 DNA: TGCGCCAGCAGCCCCCGGGCCTACAATGAGCAGTTCTTC
CDR3 protein: CASSPRAYNEQFF

clone size: NA
J gene: TRBJ2-3
D gene: TRBD1
V gene: TRBV5-1
CDR3 DNA: TGCGCCAGCAGCCCGGACAGGGGGCGAATAATGAATACGCAGTATTTT
CDR3 protein: CASSPDRGRIMNTQYF

clone size: NA
J gene: TRBJ2-6
D gene: NA
V gene: TRBV7-9
CDR3 DNA: TGTGCCAGCAGAGGAATAAGGGACTCTAAGCCATCTGGGGCCAACGTCCTGACTTTC
CDR3 protein: CASRGIRDSKPSGANVLTF

clone size: once
J gene: TRBJ1-1
D gene: TRBD1
V gene: TRBV5-1
CDR3 DNA: TGCGCCAGCAGCGAAACTTTGAGGGGACAGGGGAGGACTGAAGCTTTCTTT
CDR3 protein: CASSETLRGQGRTEAFF

clone size: NA
J gene: TRBJ2-7
D gene: NA
V gene: TRBV6-5
CDR3 DNA: TGTGCCAGCAGTTACGGTTCCGGCTACGAGCAGTACTTC
CDR3 protein: CASSYGSGYEQYF

clone size: NA
J gene: TRBJ2-2
D gene: TRBD1
V gene: TRBV11-3
CDR3 DNA: TGTGCCAGCAGCCCCCGGACAGGACCTACCGGGGAGCTGTTTTTT
CDR3 protein: CASSPRTGPTGELFF

clone size: NA
J gene: TRBJ2-3
D gene: NA
V gene: TRBV5-1
CDR3 DNA: TGCGCCAGCAGCTTGGTGGAGGGTATTAGCACAGATACGCAGTATTTT
CDR3 protein: CASSLVEGISTDTQYF

clone size: NA
J gene: TRBJ2-7
D gene: NA
V gene: TRBV5-4
CDR3 DNA: TGTGCCAGCAGCACCTACAACGGGGTTCGCCGCGAGCAGTACTTC
CDR3 protein: CASSTYNGVRREQYF

clone size: NA
J gene: TRBJ2-2
D gene: NA
V gene: TRBV7-2
CDR3 DNA: TGTGCCAGCATCCCGGGACACATGAACACCGGGGAGCTGTTTTTT
CDR3 protein: CASIPGHMNTGELFF

clone size: NA
J gene: TRBJ2-7
D gene: NA
V gene: TRBV10-3
CDR3 DNA: TGTGCCATCAGTGAGTCGATGGCAGGGACTTCTGGGGACGAGCAGTACTTC
CDR3 protein: CAISESMAGTSGDEQYF

clone size: NA
J gene: TRBJ1-1
D gene: TRBD1
V gene: TRBV5-1
CDR3 DNA: TGCGCCAGCAGCGTCGACAGGGTCGGGGGGAACACTGAAGCTTTCTTT
CDR3 protein: CASSVDRVGGNTEAFF

clone size: NA
J gene: TRBJ2-1
D gene: TRBD1
V gene: TRBV27
CDR3 DNA: TGTGCCAGCAGGGTGCCGGGACAGGGGGGGAATGAGCAGTTCTTC
CDR3 protein: CASRVPGQGGNEQFF

clone size: few
J gene: TRBJ2-5
D gene: NA
V gene: TRBV3-1/TRBV3-2
CDR3 DNA: TGTGCCAGCAGCCCTCGGGATAGCGGATACCAAGAGACCCAGTACTTC
CDR3 protein: CASSPRDSGYQETQYF

clone size: NA
J gene: TRBJ2-5
D gene: NA
V gene: TRBV5-4
CDR3 DNA: TGTGCCAGTCAGGGAGGAGAAGAGACCCAGTACTTC
CDR3 protein: CASQGGEETQYF

clone size: NA
J gene: TRBJ1-1
D gene: NA
V gene: TRBV15
CDR3 DNA: TGTGCCACCGGGACGGGACAAATGAACACTGAAGCTTTCTTT
CDR3 protein: CATGTGQMNTEAFF

clone size: NA
J gene: TRBJ1-2
D gene: NA
V gene: TRBV6-1
CDR3 DNA: TGTGCCAGCAGTGAAGAGGGGCAGGGGAACTATGGCTACACCTTC
CDR3 protein: CASSEEGQGNYGYTF

clone size: NA
J gene: TRBJ1-2
D gene: TRBD1
V gene: TRBV5-4
CDR3 DNA: TGTGCCAGCAGCCCGGGACAGGTTTACGATGGCTACACCTTC
CDR3 protein: CASSPGQVYDGYTF

clone size: NA
J gene: TRBJ2-1
D gene: TRBD1
V gene: TRBV9
CDR3 DNA: TGTGCCAGCAGCCCCTCCTTTGGGGACAGGGGGGTCAATGAGCAGTTCTTC
CDR3 protein: CASSPSFGDRGVNEQFF

clone size: NA
J gene: TRBJ2-5
D gene: NA
V gene: TRBV4-1
CDR3 DNA: TGCGCCAGCAGGAGGACATACCAAGAGACCCAGTACTTC
CDR3 protein: CASRRTYQETQYF

clone size: NA
J gene: TRBJ2-2
D gene: NA
V gene: TRBV19
CDR3 DNA: TGTGCCAGTAGTATAGGGAGGGCCGGGGAGCTGTTTTTT
CDR3 protein: CASSIGRAGELFF

clone size: once
J gene: TRBJ2-7
D gene: TRBD1
V gene: TRBV11-2
CDR3 DNA: TGTGCCAGCAGCCGAGGCTGGACAGGGACCGAGCAGTACTTC
CDR3 protein: CASSRGWTGTEQYF

clone size: NA
J gene: TRBJ1-1
D gene: NA
V gene: TRBV3-1/TRBV3-2
CDR3 DNA: TGTGCCAGCAGCCAAGGAGGCACTGAAGCTTTCTTT
CDR3 protein: CASSQGGTEAFF

clone size: NA
J gene: TRBJ2-6
D gene: NA
V gene: TRBV27
CDR3 DNA: TGTGCCAGCAGGGGGCGTCCTCCTGGGGCCAACGTCCTGACTTTC
CDR3 protein: CASRGRPPGANVLTF

clone size: NA
J gene: TRBJ2-1
D gene: NA
V gene: TRBV28
CDR3 DNA: TGTGCCAGCAGCTCTCAGGGCAATGAGCAGTTCTTC
CDR3 protein: CASSSQGNEQFF

clone size: NA
J gene: TRBJ2-3
D gene: NA
V gene: TRBV19
CDR3 DNA: TGTGCCAGTTCCCCCGCCGCGGGGCCAGATACGCAGTATTTT
CDR3 protein: CASSPAAGPDTQYF

clone size: NA
J gene: TRBJ2-3
D gene: NA
V gene: TRBV2
CDR3 DNA: TGTGCCAGCAGTGACTCTGAGGGAGATACGCAGTATTTT
CDR3 protein: CASSDSEGDTQYF

clone size: NA
J gene: TRBJ2-1
D gene: NA
V gene: TRBV2
CDR3 DNA: TGTGCCAGCAGGGGGCGCCTTCGCGGGAATTCCTACAATGAGCAGTTCTTC
CDR3 protein: CASRGRLRGNSYNEQFF

clone size: NA
J gene: TRBJ2-1
D gene: NA
V gene: TRBV7-9
CDR3 DNA: TGTGCCAGCAGCGGGCTATTTGAGCAGTTCTTC
CDR3 protein: CASSGLFEQFF